These 30 T cell receptor beta chains came from one sample sequenced in a study of cytomegalovirus exposure and HLA in healthy donors (dated by TCRdb to the late 2010s). The library relied on the immunoSEQ multiplex PCR assay. For the multiplex PCR, a mixture combining 60 forward primers for TCR Vbeta segments and 13 reverse primers for TCR Jbeta segments was used. Here the immuneACCESS table is served through TCRdb, limited to in-frame sequences with V and J called. Missing clones are a known gap in these copies; in checked studies unresolved V genes cover under half, and the rest lacks a known reason. Here the sample has 100,000 to 150,000 clones; 60% to 85% occur a single time. The ten largest make up more than 1% of the sample. The sequenced material came from PBMCs. The receptors shown here come from a female donor in good health and CMV-seronegative.

The chain employs TRBV9 and TRBJ2-3; D is ambiguous. The germline V and J ends were trimmed by 0 bases and 0 bases, with 14 bases remaining between them. There are 17 residues in the CDR3. Germline V gene lookup returns CDR1 SGDLS and CDR2 YYNGEE. The CDR3 DNA is TGTGCCAGCAGCGTAGGATCCCGGATAGCTAGCACAGATACGCAGTATTTT. Amino acid sequence: CASSVGSRIASTDTQYF.

This clone turned up a few times. CDR3 DNA: TGTGCCAGCAGTAAAGCAGGGTTCTCCTACGAGCAGTACTTC. Its translation: CASSKAGFSYEQYF. This rearrangement joins TRBV5-6 to TRBJ2-7; tentatively, D is TRBD1 (5 bases). The CDR3 is 14 residues long. Germline V gene data show CDR1 as SGHDT and CDR2 as YYEEEE. The ends were cut back, 5 bases at V and 0 bases at J, with 12 bases in the middle.

This clone appeared a few times. V usage is TRBV6-6 and J usage is TRBJ2-7; D not certain. The CDR3 has 13 residues. Per the germline V gene, CDR1 is MNHNY and CDR2 is SVGAGI (reference sequence). Trimming left V 4 bases short and J 2 bases short, with 9 bases between. The CDR3 region has the DNA TGTGCCAGCAGTTCTGCGGTTACCTACGAGCAGTACTTC. Protein product: CASSSAVTYEQYF.

This clone was found once. The chain combines TRBV15 with TRBJ2-7, with 7 bases lining up with TRBD2. Germline trimming cut 3 bases from V and 0 bases from J; bases unmatched to any gene: 8. There are 16 residues in the CDR3. CDR1 is LNHNV, CDR2 YYDKDF, per germline (reference sequence). CDR3 residues: CATSSDTSVSSYEQYF. CDR3 DNA sequence: TGTGCCACCAGCAGTGATACTAGCGTCAGCTCCTACGAGCAGTACTTC.

The chain combines TRBV5-4 with TRBJ1-2; 7 positions agree with TRBD1. CDR3 size: 15 residues. Germline CDR1 reads SGHNT; CDR2 reads YYREEE (reference sequence). V lost 2 bases, J lost 8 bases, and 12 bases stayed unmatched. This CDR3 reads CASSLDRATAGGYTF. DNA of the CDR3: TGTGCCAGCAGCTTAGACAGGGCGACTGCAGGAGGCTACACCTTC.

The J gene is TRBJ2-3, the V gene TRBV7-6; possibly TRBD2 for D (5 bases). The germline CDR1 and CDR2 sequences are SGHVS and FNYEAQ. The CDR3 sequence is 16 residues long. V lost 5 bases, J lost 3 bases, and 18 bases lay in between. The CDR3 sequence is CASSTATDFWTDTQYF. In DNA form, the CDR3 reads TGTGCCAGCAGCACTGCGACGGACTTTTGGACAGATACGCAGTATTTT.

This chain joins TRBV12-5 and TRBJ2-4, with 8 nucleotides matching TRBD1. The ends lost 6 bases at V and 0 bases at J; junction bases unmatched: 4. Germline V CDR1 and CDR2: LGHNT, FRNRAP. This CDR3 contains 15 residues. CDR3 sequence reads: CASGPTGVAKNIQYF. CDR3 nucleotides: TGTGCTAGTGGCCCGACAGGGGTAGCCAAAAACATTCAGTACTTC.

In its sample, this clone was seen a few times. The chain has TRBV9 and TRBJ2-1; the match to TRBD2 covers 8 bases. CDR3 length: 14 residues. V was pared by 3 bases and J by 6 bases, with 5 bases of the junction left unmatched. CDR1 and CDR2 (germline): SGDLS, YYNGEE. The CDR3 spells CASSGTSGGNEQFF. The CDR3 DNA follows: TGTGCCAGCAGCGGAACGAGCGGGGGCAATGAGCAGTTCTTC.

The chain recombines TRBV7-2 with TRBJ2-2; tentatively, D is TRBD2 (6 bases). The V end was cut by 5 bases, the J end by 1 base, with 14 bases between. Germline V lookup: CDR1 SGHTA, CDR2 FQGNSA. There are 16 residues in the CDR3. The chain's CDR3 is CASSPAGTLNTGELFF. As DNA, the CDR3 is TGTGCCAGCAGCCCCGCGGGGACGCTGAACACCGGGGAGCTGTTTTTT. Drawing the rest from reference TRBV7-2 and TRBJ2-2, the complete variable domain is GAGVSQSPSNKVTEKGKDVELRCDPISGHTALYWYRQSLGQGLEFLIYFQGNSAPDKSGLPSDRFSAERTGGSVSTLTIQRTQQEDSAVYLCASSPAGTLNTGELFFGEGSRLTVL.

This clone was counted between two and nine times. The chain employs TRBV28 and TRBJ2-1; TRBD2 aligns across 12 bases. Germline trimming cut 2 bases from V and 5 bases from J; bases unmatched to any gene: 4. This CDR3 is 16 amino acids long. CDR1 and CDR2 (germline): MDHEN, SYDVKM. CDR3 loop: CASSLDRTSGNNEQFF. The CDR3 DNA follows: TGTGCCAGCAGTTTAGACCGGACTAGCGGGAACAATGAGCAGTTCTTC.

V gene TRBV18 combines with J gene TRBJ2-2; unclear D gene. This CDR3 has 15 amino acids. In germline, CDR1 is KGHSH, CDR2 LQKENI. The V end was cut by 6 bases, the J end by 0 bases, with 11 bases between. For the CDR3, the DNA is TGTGCCAGCTCGACGACAAATACGAACACCGGGGAGCTGTTTTTT. Amino acid sequence: CASSTTNTNTGELFF. The whole variable domain, filled in from reference TRBV18 and TRBJ2-2, reads NAGVMQNPRHLVRRRGQEARLRCSPMKGHSHVYWYRQLPEEGLKFMVYLQKENIIDESGMPKERFSAEFPKEGPSILRIQQVVRGDSAAYFCASSTTNTNTGELFFGEGSRLTVL.

J is TRBJ1-5 and V is TRBV10-3, with 7 bases aligning to TRBD1. Germline values: CDR1 ENHRY, CDR2 SYGVKD. The CDR3 consists of 15 residues. V lost 6 bases, J lost 4 bases, and 9 bases stayed unmatched. The CDR3: CAISPGQSFNQPQHF. The DNA for the CDR3 is TGTGCCATCAGCCCGGGACAGTCCTTTAATCAGCCCCAGCATTTT.

V gene TRBV7-9 combines with J gene TRBJ1-1; tentatively, D is TRBD1 (5 bases). The CDR3 is 14 amino acids. Germline CDR1 and CDR2: SEHNR and FQNEAQ (reference sequence). The V and J ends lost 3 bases and 10 bases respectively, with 18 bases between them. The CDR3 here is CASSFNGQTGGAFF. Here the CDR3 DNA reads TGTGCCAGCAGCTTTAACGGACAAACCGGGGGAGCTTTCTTT.

This chain uses TRBV9 with TRBJ1-1; D gene unclear. Germline V lookup: CDR1 SGDLS, CDR2 YYNGEE. CDR3 size: 15 residues. Trimming stripped 4 bases from V and 2 bases from J, with 15 bases between. The CDR3 here is CASSSTQVSNTEAFF. CDR3 nucleotide sequence: TGTGCCAGCAGCTCGACCCAGGTTTCTAACACTGAAGCTTTCTTT.

This chain joins TRBV4-2 and TRBJ1-1; no definite D call. In germline, CDR1 is LGHNA, CDR2 YNFKEQ. CDR3 length: 15 amino acids. Trimming removed 4 bases at V and 6 bases at J, with 18 bases between. CDR3 sequence (DNA): TGTGCCAGCAGCCGCTATGACGCCGGAGGGTCTGAAGCTTTCTTT. Encoded protein: CASSRYDAGGSEAFF.

This rearrangement joins TRBV28 to TRBJ1-5; perhaps TRBD1 as D (6 bases). V dropped 3 bases and J dropped 5 bases, with 11 bases sitting between them. Germline V CDR1 and CDR2: MDHEN, SYDVKM. The CDR3 contains 14 residues. CDR3 residues: CASSFVQGHQPQHF. The CDR3 nucleotides are TGTGCCAGCAGTTTTGTCCAGGGGCATCAGCCCCAGCATTTT.

The gene calls are TRBV29-1 and TRBJ2-3, with D possibly matching TRBD2 (5 bases). Germline V gene sequence: CDR1 SQVTM, CDR2 ANQGSEA. Trimming cost V 0 bases and J 5 bases, with 12 bases left between them. The CDR3 runs to 14 residues. This CDR3 is CSVEERVPVDTQYF. The CDR3, as DNA: TGCAGCGTTGAAGAGCGGGTACCAGTAGATACGCAGTATTTT.

The chain carries TRBV5-4 and TRBJ2-5; 8 bases fit TRBD2. The CDR3 sequence is 14 residues long. CDR1 SGHNT and CDR2 YYREEE come from the germline V gene (reference sequence). Unmatched junction bases numbered 3, after V lost 2 bases and J lost 3 bases. The CDR3 is CASSFSGGEETQYF. In nucleotides, the CDR3 is TGTGCCAGCAGCTTTTCCGGGGGGGAAGAGACCCAGTACTTC.

The chain has TRBV30 and TRBJ1-5; 7 bases agree with TRBD1. Germline-derived CDR1 and CDR2 are GTSNPN and SVGIG (reference sequence). Trimming at V came to 1 base and at J to 6 bases, leaving 3 bases not matched to a gene. The CDR3 is 13 residues long. The CDR3 spells CAWSAAGGQPQHF. The CDR3 DNA reads TGTGCCTGGAGTGCGGCAGGGGGTCAGCCCCAGCATTTT. The full variable domain, its missing parts supplied by reference TRBV30 and TRBJ1-5, is SQTIHQWPATLVQPVGSPLSLECTVEGTSNPNLYWYRQAAGRGLQLLFYSVGIGQISSEVPQNLSASRPQDRQFILSSKKLLLSDSGFYLCAWSAAGGQPQHFGDGTRLSIL.

The chain links TRBV18 to TRBJ2-1; D remains unclear. Germline V lookup: CDR1 KGHSH, CDR2 LQKENI. This CDR3 contains 17 residues. V lost 2 bases to trimming and J lost 0 bases, with 14 bases between them. CDR3 bases: TGTGCCAGCTCACCAAGTACTCACACAGCCTCCTACAATGAGCAGTTCTTC. It codes for CASSPSTHTASYNEQFF.

The CDR3 loop reads CASSVSAGQGARETQYF. The DNA for the CDR3 is TGTGCCAGCAGCGTATCGGCCGGGCAGGGGGCGCGGGAGACCCAGTACTTC. The J gene is TRBJ2-5, the V gene TRBV9, with 8 bases lining up with TRBD1. This CDR3 comprises 17 residues. Trimming removed 1 base from V and 5 bases from J; junction bases left unmatched: 13. Germline V CDR1 and CDR2: SGDLS, YYNGEE.

The CDR3: CASTPPGPGNTIYF. CDR3 bases: TGTGCCAGTACACCTCCAGGGCCTGGAAACACCATATATTTT. The chain joins TRBV19 to TRBJ1-3; weak D call: TRBD1 (5 bases). The ends were cut back, 7 bases at V and 2 bases at J, with 12 bases in the middle. Germline V CDR1 and CDR2: LNHDA, SQIVND (reference sequence). The CDR3 has 14 residues.

This sequence joins TRBV27 and TRBJ1-1, with a tentative D call TRBD1 (5 bases). The CDR3 extends over 14 amino acids. Germline V CDR1 and CDR2: MNHEY, SMNVEV (reference sequence). Trimming took 2 bases from V and 6 from J, leaving 13 bases between them. CDR3 in amino acids: CASSLLGEGAEAFF. CDR3 nucleotides: TGTGCCAGCAGTTTACTTGGGGAAGGGGCTGAAGCTTTCTTT.

The V gene is TRBV6-1, the J gene TRBJ1-1, with TRBD1 matching over 8 bases. With V trimmed by 6 bases and J by 1 base, 1 base remained unmatched. Germline CDR1 is MNHNS and CDR2 is SASEGT. The CDR3 sequence is 13 residues long. CDR3 region: CASRDRENTEAFF. DNA of the CDR3: TGTGCCAGCAGGGACAGGGAGAACACTGAAGCTTTCTTT.

The chain recombines TRBV28 with TRBJ1-2; 8 nucleotides match TRBD1. With V trimmed by 3 bases and J by 5 bases, 11 bases remained unmatched. Germline-derived CDR1 and CDR2 are MDHEN and SYDVKM. The CDR3 spans 16 residues. CDR3 sequence (DNA): TGTGCCAGCAGTTTTTTCAGGGGGCGCGGGTTTTATGGCTACACCTTC. Translating gives CASSFFRGRGFYGYTF.

This clone was seen only once. This chain joins TRBV9 and TRBJ2-5, with TRBD2 matching 13 bases. V was pared by 0 bases and J by 5 bases, with 4 bases of the junction left unmatched. Germline V CDR1 and CDR2: SGDLS, YYNGEE. CDR3 length equals 16 residues. The CDR3 DNA sequence: TGTGCCAGCAGCGTAGCTCAGGGACTAGCGGGGGAGACCCAGTACTTC. Its translation is CASSVAQGLAGETQYF.

The chain joins TRBV30 to TRBJ1-5; a weak D match, TRBD1 (5 bases). V dropped 2 bases and J dropped 3 bases, with 8 bases sitting between them. Germline-derived CDR1 and CDR2 are GTSNPN and SVGIG (reference sequence). This CDR3 has 13 residues. CDR3 DNA: TGTGCCTGGAGTTCGGGGGACAATCAGCCCCAGCATTTT. Protein: CAWSSGDNQPQHF.

This clone has a handful of counts. A junction boundary mismatches the germline segment, possibly from a read error. The chain has TRBV2 and TRBJ1-1; 8 bases are a match to TRBD1. CDR1 and CDR2 (germline): SNHLY, FYNNEI. This CDR3 is 13 amino acids long. In nucleotides, the CDR3 is TGTGCCAGCAGGGACAGGGCGAACGCTGAAGCTTTCTTT. Its protein product is CASRDRANAEAFF.

In its sample, this clone was seen once. The chain uses TRBV11-3 and TRBJ2-2; tentatively, D is TRBD1 (6 bases). V was trimmed by 0 bases and J by 3 bases, leaving 17 bases between them. CDR3 length: 18 amino acids. In germline, CDR1 is SGHNT, CDR2 YENEEA. The CDR3 DNA follows: TGTGCCAGCAGCTTAGACAGGGGCATACCCTGGGACACCGGGGAGCTGTTTTTT. The encoded protein is CASSLDRGIPWDTGELFF.

The V and J genes are TRBV9 and TRBJ2-4, with 8 bases matching TRBD2. CDR1 SGDLS and CDR2 YYNGEE come from the germline V gene. V was clipped by 3 bases and J by 5 bases; unmatched bases: 10. CDR3 length equals 16 residues. In nucleotides, the CDR3 is TGTGCCAGCAGCGCCCCCCTTAGCGGGACCCAAAACATTCAGTACTTC. Protein: CASSAPLSGTQNIQYF.